These T cell receptor beta chains were read from a single sample in a study of tumor-infiltrating lymphocytes in oesophageal squamous cell carcinoma. One entry per CDR3 protein results from TCRdb running MiXCR on the PCR reads. The sample has just over 8,500 distinct CDR3 sequences; around two thirds are singletons. The sequenced material came from esophageal tumor tissue. These receptors all stem from a female donor with esophageal squamous cell carcinoma. Both conserved end residues are part of each CDR3. The D gene is left open where the match is weak. Clone sizes are given selectively: once, few, many, or a class where the clone is expanded.

few	TRBJ1-2	16	-	TRBV7-6	CASSLPGHPLNYGYTF	TGTGCCAGCAGCTTACCGGGACACCCGCTTAACTATGGCTACACCTTC
once	TRBJ2-4	15	-	TRBV28	CASQGRGGVGDIQYF	TGTGCCAGTCAAGGGAGGGGGGGAGTAGGGGACATTCAGTACTTC
few	TRBJ2-5	12	-	TRBV7-8	CASSLVGETQYF	TGTGCCAGCAGCTTAGTTGGAGAGACCCAGTACTTC
-	TRBJ2-5	15	-	TRBV7-2	CASSFSRGNTGELYF	TGTGCCAGCAGCTTTTCTAGGGGAAACACCGGGGAGCTGTACTTC
medium-sized	TRBJ2-6	17	TRBD2	TRBV24-1	CATSEGLAGGWANVLTF	TGTGCCACCAGTGAAGGACTAGCGGGGGGGTGGGCCAACGTCCTGACTTTC
-	TRBJ2-7	15	TRBD2	TRBV7-9	CASSLYPSGGNEQYF	TGTGCCAGCAGCTTATACCCTAGCGGAGGCAATGAGCAGTACTTC
-	TRBJ2-7	15	-	TRBV6-1	CASSENGIQANEQYF	TGTGCCAGCAGTGAAAACGGGATACAAGCCAACGAGCAGTACTTC
once	TRBJ2-7	17	-	TRBV11-3	CASSLDQWGSSSYEQYF	TGTGCCAGCAGCTTAGATCAGTGGGGGTCGAGCTCCTACGAGCAGTACTTC
-	TRBJ2-6	14	-	TRBV7-2	CASSPGPGNTEAFF	TGTGCCAGCAGCCCCGGACCAGGGAACACTGAAGCTTTCTTC
-	TRBJ1-6	14	-	TRBV7-2	CASSLTNYNSPLHF	TGTGCCAGCAGCTTAACGAACTATAATTCACCCCTCCACTTC
-	TRBJ2-3	13	-	TRBV7-3	CASSLIPTNTQYF	TGTGCCAGCAGCTTAATTCCCACTAATACGCAGTATTTT
-	TRBJ2-7	15	-	TRBV11-2	CASSLDLTAYNEQYF	TGTGCCAGCAGCTTAGATCTGACAGCGTACAATGAGCAGTACTTC
-	TRBJ2-3	13	-	TRBV28	CASSLGGLDTQYF	TGTGCCAGCAGTTTGGGGGGATTGGATACGCAGTATTTT
few	TRBJ2-5	17	TRBD1	TRBV7-8	CASSSPSTGGTRGTQYF	TGTGCCAGCAGCTCCCCCTCGACAGGGGGCACTCGAGGGACCCAGTACTTC
-	TRBJ2-1	13	-	TRBV24-1	CATSDERYNEQFF	TGTGCCACCAGTGATGAGCGGTACAATGAGCAGTTCTTC
few	TRBJ2-1	15	TRBD2	TRBV7-9	CASSLASGMYNEQFF	TGTGCCAGCAGCTTAGCTAGCGGGATGTACAATGAGCAGTTCTTC
-	TRBJ2-5	11	-	TRBV12-3/TRBV12-4	CASSLMGTQYF	TGTGCCAGCAGTTTGATGGGGACCCAGTACTTC
few	TRBJ2-3	15	TRBD2	TRBV7-1	CASSRGLAGTDTQYF	TGTGCCAGCAGCCGGGGACTAGCGGGAACAGATACGCAGTATTTT
-	TRBJ1-4	15	-	TRBV7-6	CASSLRSQGNEKLFF	TGTGCCAGCAGCTTAAGGAGCCAGGGAAACGAAAAACTGTTTTTT
-	TRBJ2-4	15	-	TRBV10-1	CASRDQGTDSGGQYF	TGCGCCAGCAGGGACCAAGGGACGGACTCGGGCGGGCAGTACTTC
-	TRBJ2-3	14	-	TRBV6-1	CASSSGPGTDTQYF	TGTGCTAGCTCGTCCGGGCCCGGCACAGATACGCAGTATTTT
-	TRBJ2-2	15	-	TRBV6-2/TRBV6-3	CASSYRTDNTGELFF	TGTGCCAGCAGTTACCGGACAGATAACACCGGGGAGCTGTTTTTT
-	TRBJ2-4	20	TRBD2	TRBV24-1	CATSDFPPTTSGRAFHEQYF	TGTGCCACCAGTGATTTCCCCCCTACTACTAGCGGGAGGGCCTTCCATGAGCAGTACTTC
-	TRBJ2-5	13	-	TRBV12-3/TRBV12-4	CASKSLGEETQYF	TGTGCCAGCAAATCCCTCGGGGAAGAGACCCAGTACTTC
-	TRBJ2-1	14	-	TRBV6-2/TRBV6-3	CASRGLDHYNEQFF	TGTGCCAGCAGGGGACTCGATCATTACAATGAGCAGTTCTTC
-	TRBJ2-1	14	-	TRBV6-4	CASSYGSGLNEQFF	TGTGCCAGCAGTTACGGTTCGGGGCTGAATGAGCAGTTCTTT